There are a few counts of the clone carrying this T cell receptor (beta chain). The V segment lost 5 bases and the J segment 2 bases; nucleotides outside the gene matches: 9. The CDR3 is 16 residues long. The germline CDR1 and CDR2 sequences are SGHTA and FQGNSA. This sample is drawn from a study of beta chain features in type 1 diabetes. One heparinised draw, averaging around 120 mL, was taken per donor. cDNA synthesis used the whole RNA isolate, giving expressed TCRB sequences. Data came from immunoSEQ multiplex PCR; TCRdb stores just in-frame clones and leaves some out. The sample has 310,000 or so clones, approximately 11% seen once.

The sample comprised naive CD4+ T cells from blood. The sequence was collected from a woman aged 25 to 39 in good health. This chain links TRBV7-2 with TRBJ2-3; 8 nucleotides align to TRBD2. CDR3 DNA sequence: TGTGCCAGCAGCCCGCCGGGACTAGTAACCACAGATACGCAGTATTTT. Translation: CASSPPGLVTTDTQYF.